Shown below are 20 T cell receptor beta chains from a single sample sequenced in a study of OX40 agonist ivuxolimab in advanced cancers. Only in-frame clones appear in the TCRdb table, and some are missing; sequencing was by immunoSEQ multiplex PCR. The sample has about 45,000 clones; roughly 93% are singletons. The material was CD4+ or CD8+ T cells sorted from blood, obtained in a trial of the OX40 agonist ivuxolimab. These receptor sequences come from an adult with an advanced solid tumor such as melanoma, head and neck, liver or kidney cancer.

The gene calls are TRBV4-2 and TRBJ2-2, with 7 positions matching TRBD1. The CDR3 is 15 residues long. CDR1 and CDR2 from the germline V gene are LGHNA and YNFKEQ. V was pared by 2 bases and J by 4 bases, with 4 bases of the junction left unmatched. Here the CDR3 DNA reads TGTGCCAGCAGCCAATATGGGGACAGCACCGGGGAGCTGTTTTTT. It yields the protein CASSQYGDSTGELFF.

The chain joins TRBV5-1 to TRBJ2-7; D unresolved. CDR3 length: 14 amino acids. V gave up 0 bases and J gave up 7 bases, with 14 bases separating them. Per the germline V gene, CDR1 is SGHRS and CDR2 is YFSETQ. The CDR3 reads CASSLAVPAEEQYF. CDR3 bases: TGCGCCAGCAGCTTGGCCGTCCCGGCGGAGGAGCAGTACTTC.

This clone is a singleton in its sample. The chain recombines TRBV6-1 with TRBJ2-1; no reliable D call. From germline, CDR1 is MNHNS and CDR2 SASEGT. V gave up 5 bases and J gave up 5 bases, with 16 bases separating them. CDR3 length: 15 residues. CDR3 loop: CASSTPGRLNNEQFF. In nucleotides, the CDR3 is TGTGCCAGCAGTACACCGGGCCGTCTAAACAATGAGCAGTTCTTC.

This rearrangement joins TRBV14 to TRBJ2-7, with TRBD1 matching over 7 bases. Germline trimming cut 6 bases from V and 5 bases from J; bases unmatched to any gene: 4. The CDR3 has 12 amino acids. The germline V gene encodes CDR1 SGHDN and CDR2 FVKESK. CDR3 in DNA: TGTGCCAGCAGTTTCGGGACAGACGAGCAGTACTTC. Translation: CASSFGTDEQYF.

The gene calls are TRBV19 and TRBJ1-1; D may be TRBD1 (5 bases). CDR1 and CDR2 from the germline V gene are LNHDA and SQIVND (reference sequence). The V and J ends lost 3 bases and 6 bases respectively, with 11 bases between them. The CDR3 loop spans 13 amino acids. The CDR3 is CASSIGGVPEAFF. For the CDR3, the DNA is TGTGCCAGTAGTATTGGAGGGGTACCTGAAGCTTTCTTT.

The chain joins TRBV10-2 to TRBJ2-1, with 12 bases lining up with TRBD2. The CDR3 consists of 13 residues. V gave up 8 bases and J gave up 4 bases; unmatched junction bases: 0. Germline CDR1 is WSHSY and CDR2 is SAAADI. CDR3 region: CASGTSGYNEQFF. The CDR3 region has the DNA TGCGCCAGCGGGACTAGCGGGTACAATGAGCAGTTCTTC.

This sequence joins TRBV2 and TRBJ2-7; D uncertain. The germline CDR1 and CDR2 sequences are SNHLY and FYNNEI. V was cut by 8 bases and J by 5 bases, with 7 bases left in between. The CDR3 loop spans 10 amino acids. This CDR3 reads CASSDNEQYF. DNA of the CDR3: TGTGCCAGCTCCGATAACGAGCAGTACTTC.

The CDR3 protein is CASSLDLLGSDTQYF. The CDR3 nucleotides read TGTGCCAGCAGCTTGGATCTCTTGGGATCGGATACGCAGTATTTT. The chain uses TRBV5-4 and TRBJ2-3; D not certain. The germline CDR1 and CDR2 sequences are SGHNT and YYREEE (reference sequence). V gave up 0 bases and J gave up 6 bases, with 14 bases separating them. The CDR3 totals 15 residues.

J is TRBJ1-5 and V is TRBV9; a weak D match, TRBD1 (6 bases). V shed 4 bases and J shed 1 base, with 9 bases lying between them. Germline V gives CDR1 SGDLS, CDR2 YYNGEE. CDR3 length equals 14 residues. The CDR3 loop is CASSPRGSNQPQHF. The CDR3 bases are TGTGCCAGCAGCCCCAGGGGAAGCAATCAGCCCCAGCATTTT. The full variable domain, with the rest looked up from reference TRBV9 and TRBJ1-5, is DSGVTQTPKHLITATGQRVTLRCSPRSGDLSVYWYQQSLDQGLQFLIQYYNGEERAKGNILERFSAQQFPDLHSELNLSSLELGDSALYFCASSPRGSNQPQHFGDGTRLSIL.

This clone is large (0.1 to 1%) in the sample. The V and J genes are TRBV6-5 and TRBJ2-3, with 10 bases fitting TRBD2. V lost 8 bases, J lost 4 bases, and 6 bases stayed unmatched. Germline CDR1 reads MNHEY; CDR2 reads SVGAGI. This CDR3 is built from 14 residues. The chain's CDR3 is CASAPGLASDTQYF. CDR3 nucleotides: TGTGCCAGCGCTCCGGGACTAGCGTCAGATACGCAGTATTTT.

This chain's CDR3 is CASSPSRRGYNEQFF. In DNA, the CDR3 is TGTGCCAGCAGTCCTAGCCGAAGAGGGTACAATGAGCAGTTCTTC. V and J are TRBV28 and TRBJ2-1, with D possibly being TRBD2 (5 bases). This CDR3 comprises 15 residues. The germline V gene encodes CDR1 MDHEN and CDR2 SYDVKM. V lost 5 bases to trimming and J lost 4 bases, with 15 bases between them.

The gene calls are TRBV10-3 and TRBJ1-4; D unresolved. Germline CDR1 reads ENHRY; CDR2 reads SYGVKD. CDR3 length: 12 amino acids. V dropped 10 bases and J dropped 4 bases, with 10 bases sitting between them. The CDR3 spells CATSSDNEKLFF. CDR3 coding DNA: TGTGCCACTTCCAGTGATAATGAAAAACTGTTTTTT.

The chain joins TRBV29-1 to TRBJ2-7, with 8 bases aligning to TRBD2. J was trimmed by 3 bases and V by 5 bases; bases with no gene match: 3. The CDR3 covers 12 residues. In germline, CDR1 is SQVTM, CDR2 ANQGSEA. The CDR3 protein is CSVRTSLYEQYF. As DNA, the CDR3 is TGCAGCGTTAGGACTAGCCTCTACGAGCAGTACTTC.

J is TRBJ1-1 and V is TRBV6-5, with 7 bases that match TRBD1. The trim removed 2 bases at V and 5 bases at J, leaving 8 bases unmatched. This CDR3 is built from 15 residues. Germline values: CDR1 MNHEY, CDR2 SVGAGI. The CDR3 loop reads CASSYRQGVWTEAFF. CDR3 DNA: TGTGCCAGCAGTTACCGACAGGGAGTGTGGACTGAAGCTTTCTTT.

CDR3: CASRLTGYTGELFF. CDR3 nucleotide sequence: TGTGCCAGCAGATTGACAGGGTACACCGGGGAGCTGTTTTTT. This chain joins TRBV27 and TRBJ2-2; 7 nucleotides match TRBD1. From germline, CDR1 is MNHEY and CDR2 SMNVEV (reference sequence). The CDR3 is 14 amino acids. V shed 6 bases and J 3 bases; nucleotides not matched to a gene: 4.

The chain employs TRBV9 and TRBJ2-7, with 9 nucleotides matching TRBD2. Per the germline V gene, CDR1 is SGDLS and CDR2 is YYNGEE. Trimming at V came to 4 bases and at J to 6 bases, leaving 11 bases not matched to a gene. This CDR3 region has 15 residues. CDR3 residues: CASSPRESGRPEQYF. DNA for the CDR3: TGTGCCAGCAGCCCTCGGGAGAGCGGGAGGCCCGAGCAGTACTTC. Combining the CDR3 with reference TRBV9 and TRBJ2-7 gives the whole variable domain DSGVTQTPKHLITATGQRVTLRCSPRSGDLSVYWYQQSLDQGLQFLIQYYNGEERAKGNILERFSAQQFPDLHSELNLSSLELGDSALYFCASSPRESGRPEQYFGPGTRLTVT.

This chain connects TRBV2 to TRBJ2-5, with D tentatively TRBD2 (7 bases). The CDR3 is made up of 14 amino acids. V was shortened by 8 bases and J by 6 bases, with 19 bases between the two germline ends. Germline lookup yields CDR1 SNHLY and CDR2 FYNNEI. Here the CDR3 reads CASQLDGGQKTQYF. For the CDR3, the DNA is TGTGCCAGCCAACTAGACGGGGGGCAGAAGACCCAGTACTTC.

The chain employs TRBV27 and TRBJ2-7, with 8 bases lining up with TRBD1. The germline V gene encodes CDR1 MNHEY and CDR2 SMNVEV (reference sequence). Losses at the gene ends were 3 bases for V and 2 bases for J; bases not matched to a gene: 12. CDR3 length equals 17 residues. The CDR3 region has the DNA TGTGCCAGCAGTTTCCAGTCGGACAGGGCAACCCCCTACGAGCAGTACTTC. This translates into CASSFQSDRATPYEQYF.

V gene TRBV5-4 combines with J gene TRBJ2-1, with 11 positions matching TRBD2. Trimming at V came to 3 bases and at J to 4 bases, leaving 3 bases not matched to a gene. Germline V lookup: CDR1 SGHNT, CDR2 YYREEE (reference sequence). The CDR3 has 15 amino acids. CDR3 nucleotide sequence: TGTGCCAGCAGCTCTACTAGCGGGGGATACAATGAGCAGTTCTTC. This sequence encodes CASSSTSGGYNEQFF. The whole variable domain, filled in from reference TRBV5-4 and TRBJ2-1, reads ETGVTQSPTHLIKTRGQQVTLRCSSQSGHNTVSWYQQALGQGPQFIFQYYREEENGRGNFPPRFSGLQFPNYSSELNVNALELDDSALYLCASSSTSGGYNEQFFGPGTRLTVL.

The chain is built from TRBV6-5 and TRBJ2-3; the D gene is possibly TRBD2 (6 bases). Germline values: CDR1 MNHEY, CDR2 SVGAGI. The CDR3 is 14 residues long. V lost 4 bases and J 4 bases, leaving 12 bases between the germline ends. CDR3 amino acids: CASSSGESADTQYF. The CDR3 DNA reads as TGTGCCAGCAGTTCGGGGGAATCCGCAGATACGCAGTATTTT.